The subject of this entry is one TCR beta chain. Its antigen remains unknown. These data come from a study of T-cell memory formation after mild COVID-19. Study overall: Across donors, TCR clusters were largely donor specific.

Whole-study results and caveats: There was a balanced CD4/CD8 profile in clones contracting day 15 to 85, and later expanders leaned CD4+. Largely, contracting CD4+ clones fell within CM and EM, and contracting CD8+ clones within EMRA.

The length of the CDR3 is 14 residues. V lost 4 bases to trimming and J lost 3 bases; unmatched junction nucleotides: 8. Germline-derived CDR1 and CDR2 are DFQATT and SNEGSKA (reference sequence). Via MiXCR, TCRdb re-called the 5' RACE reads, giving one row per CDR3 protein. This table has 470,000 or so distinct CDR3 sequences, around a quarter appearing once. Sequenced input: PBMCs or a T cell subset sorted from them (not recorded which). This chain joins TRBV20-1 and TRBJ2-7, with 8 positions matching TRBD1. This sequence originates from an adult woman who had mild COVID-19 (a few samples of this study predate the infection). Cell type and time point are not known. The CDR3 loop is CSAMRTGLLYEQYF. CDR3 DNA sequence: TGCAGTGCTATGCGGACAGGGCTTCTCTACGAGCAGTACTTC.